The TCR beta chain described here comes from a study of cytomegalovirus exposure and HLA in healthy donors. In regard to this clone: Its cognate antigen is unknown.

Both 60 Vbeta primers and 13 Jbeta primers went into the PCR. This table comes from immunoSEQ multiplex PCR, and its TCRdb copy is limited to in-frame clones, with some not included. This sample's table reports about 140,000 clones. Study-level points and caveats: A later analysis reportedly found fewer N-insertions in an Asian-associated ancestry cluster than the roughly 680-donor mean. According to the study, 150 to 200 TCR beta chains were cytomegalovirus-associated.

This sequence was found in a male donor in good health and CMV-seronegative. The sequenced sample consisted of PBMCs.

The chain's CDR3 is CTSSQDSGQEPYEQYF. The CDR3 DNA reads as TGCACCAGCAGCCAAGATTCGGGACAGGAACCCTACGAGCAGTACTTC. V is TRBV1 and J is TRBJ2-7; the table assigns TRBD1, which was not confirmed against the DNA. TRBV1 is termed a pseudogene. There are 16 residues in the CDR3.